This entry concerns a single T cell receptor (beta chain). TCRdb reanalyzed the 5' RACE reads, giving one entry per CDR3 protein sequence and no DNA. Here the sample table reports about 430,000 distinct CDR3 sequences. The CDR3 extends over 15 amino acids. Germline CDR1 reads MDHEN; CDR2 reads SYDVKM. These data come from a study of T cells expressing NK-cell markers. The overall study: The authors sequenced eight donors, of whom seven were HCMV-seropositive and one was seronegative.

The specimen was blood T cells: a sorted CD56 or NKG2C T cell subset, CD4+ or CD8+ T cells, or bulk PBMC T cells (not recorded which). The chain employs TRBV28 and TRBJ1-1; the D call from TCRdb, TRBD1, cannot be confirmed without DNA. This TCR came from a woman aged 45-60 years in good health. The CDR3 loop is CASSPPGQKNTEAFF.